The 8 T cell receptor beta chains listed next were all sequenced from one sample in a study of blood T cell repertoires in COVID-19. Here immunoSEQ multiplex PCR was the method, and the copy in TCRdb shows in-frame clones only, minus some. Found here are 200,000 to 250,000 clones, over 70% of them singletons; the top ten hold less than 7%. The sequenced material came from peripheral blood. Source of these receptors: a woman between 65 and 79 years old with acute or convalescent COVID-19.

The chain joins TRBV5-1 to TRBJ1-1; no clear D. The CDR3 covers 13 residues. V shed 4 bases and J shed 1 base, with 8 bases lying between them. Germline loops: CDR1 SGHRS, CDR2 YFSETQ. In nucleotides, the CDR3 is TGCGCCAGCAGCGCATCAGGGAACACTGAAGCTTTCTTT. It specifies CASSASGNTEAFF.

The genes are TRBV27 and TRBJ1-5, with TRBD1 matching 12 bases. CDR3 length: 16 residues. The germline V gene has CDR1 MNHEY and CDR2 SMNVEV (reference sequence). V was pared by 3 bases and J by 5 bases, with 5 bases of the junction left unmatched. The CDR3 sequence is CASSFPGTGGDQPQHF. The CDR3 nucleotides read TGTGCCAGCAGTTTCCCGGGGACAGGGGGCGATCAGCCCCAGCATTTT.

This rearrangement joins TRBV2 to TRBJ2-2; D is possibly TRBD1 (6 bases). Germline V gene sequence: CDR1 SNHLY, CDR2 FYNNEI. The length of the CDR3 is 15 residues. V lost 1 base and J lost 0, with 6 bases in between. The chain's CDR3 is CASSEGQANTGELFF. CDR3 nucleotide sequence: TGTGCCAGCAGTGAAGGACAGGCGAACACCGGGGAGCTGTTTTTT.

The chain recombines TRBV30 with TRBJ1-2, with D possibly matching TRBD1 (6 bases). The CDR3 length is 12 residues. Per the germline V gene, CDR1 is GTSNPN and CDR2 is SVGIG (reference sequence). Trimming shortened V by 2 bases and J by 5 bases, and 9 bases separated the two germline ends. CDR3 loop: CAWSYGQYGYTF. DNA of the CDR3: TGTGCCTGGAGTTACGGACAGTATGGCTACACCTTC.

The CDR3 here is CASSSLAGNTGELFF. The CDR3 region has the DNA TGTGCCAGCAGCTCTCTAGCGGGGAACACCGGGGAGCTGTTTTTT. The rearrangement uses TRBV7-2 and TRBJ2-2; 8 bases match TRBD2. The trim removed 4 bases at V and 1 base at J, leaving 2 bases unmatched. This CDR3 region has 15 residues. The germline CDR1 and CDR2 sequences are SGHTA and FQGNSA.

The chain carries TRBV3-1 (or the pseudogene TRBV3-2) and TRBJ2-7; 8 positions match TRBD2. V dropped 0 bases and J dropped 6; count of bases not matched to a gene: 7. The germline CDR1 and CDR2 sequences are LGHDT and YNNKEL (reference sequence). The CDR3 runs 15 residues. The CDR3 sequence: CASSQDGRLASEQYF. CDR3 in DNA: TGTGCCAGCAGCCAAGATGGCAGACTAGCGTCCGAGCAGTACTTC.

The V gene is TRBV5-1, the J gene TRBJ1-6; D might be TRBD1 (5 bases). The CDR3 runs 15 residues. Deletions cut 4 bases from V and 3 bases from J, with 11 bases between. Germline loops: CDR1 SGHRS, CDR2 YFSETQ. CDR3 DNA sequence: TGCGCCAGCAGCGCGGGACGGGTCTATAATTCACCCCTCCACTTT. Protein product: CASSAGRVYNSPLHF.

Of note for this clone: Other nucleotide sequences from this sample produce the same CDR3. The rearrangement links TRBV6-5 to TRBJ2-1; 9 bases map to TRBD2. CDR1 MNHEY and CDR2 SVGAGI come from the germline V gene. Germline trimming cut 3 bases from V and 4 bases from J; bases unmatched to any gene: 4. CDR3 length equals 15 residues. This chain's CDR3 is CASSYGLAGYNEQFF. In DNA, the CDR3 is TGTGCCAGCAGTTATGGCCTAGCGGGGTACAATGAGCAGTTCTTC.